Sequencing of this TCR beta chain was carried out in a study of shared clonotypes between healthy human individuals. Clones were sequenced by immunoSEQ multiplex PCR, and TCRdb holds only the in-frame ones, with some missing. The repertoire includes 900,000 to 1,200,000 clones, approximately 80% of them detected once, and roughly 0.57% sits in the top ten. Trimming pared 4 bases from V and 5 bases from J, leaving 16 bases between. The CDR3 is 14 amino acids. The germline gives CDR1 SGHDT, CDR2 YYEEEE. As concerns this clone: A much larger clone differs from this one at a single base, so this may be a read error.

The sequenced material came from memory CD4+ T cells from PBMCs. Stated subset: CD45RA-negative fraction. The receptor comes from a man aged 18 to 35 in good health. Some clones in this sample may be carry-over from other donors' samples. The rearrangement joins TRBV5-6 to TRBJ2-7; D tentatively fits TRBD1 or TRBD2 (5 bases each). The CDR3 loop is CASSLGRVGDEQYF. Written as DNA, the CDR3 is TGTGCCAGCAGCCTGGGACGGGTTGGAGACGAGCAGTACTTC.